This paragraph covers one T cell receptor beta chain sequence. This sample stems from a study of OX40 agonist ivuxolimab in advanced cancers. Germline V gene lookup returns CDR1 SGHRS and CDR2 YFSETQ. The CDR3 loop spans 15 amino acids. The ends lost 3 bases at V and 1 base at J; junction bases unmatched: 5. Sequenced by immunoSEQ multiplex PCR; TCRdb stores in-frame clones only, minus some. The profile shows 70,000 to 95,000 clones, around 85% of them singletons. The TCR comes from an adult with an advanced solid tumor such as melanoma, head and neck, liver or kidney cancer. The sample was CD4+ or CD8+ T cells sorted from blood, taken in a trial of the OX40 agonist ivuxolimab. The J gene is TRBJ2-5, the V gene TRBV5-1; 8 bases map to TRBD1. In DNA form, the CDR3 reads TGCGCCAGCAGCTGGGGGACAGGACTCCAAGAGACCCAGTACTTC. Translated: CASSWGTGLQETQYF.